This TCR beta chain was observed in a study of shared clonotypes between healthy human individuals (TCRdb year 2020). In terms of the full investigation: A couple of women and a few men aged 18 to 49 years were included in the cohort. For each donor, CD4 naive and CD4 memory were each run on three plates, CD8 naive on two plates, and CD8 memory on one plate. To estimate repertoire size and how much clonotypes are shared between individuals, the study performed deep sequencing of blood TCR repertoires from roughly five healthy adults. Different laboratories and diverse techniques were used to prepare libraries and sequence TCR repertoires, to increase sequencing depth and limit assay-specific biases. Between about 0.8 and 9 billion PBMCs per donor were obtained by leukapheresis.

The table lists this clone with a count of one. The specificity of this receptor is unknown. No qualities accompany the bases; no much larger clone lies one base away. What the work shows at the level of the full study, not this receptor alone: Naive subsets generally had larger estimated clonotype richness than memory subsets did. About 4.5% of naive CD4, around 3.6% of naive CD8, about 2.5% of memory CD4, and more than 0.35% of memory CD8 clonotypes were shared across four donors. Even with the large sequencing depth, rarefaction of the sorted-subset datasets indicated that sequencing was incomplete. Pairwise subsampling led to the expectation that sequencing depth would affect the degree of clonotype sharing among donors. The genetic and exposure-history diversity represented was limited by the small number of donors. Clonotypes shared by all four sorted-subset donors showed higher generation probabilities than non-shared clonotypes. Only blood was sampled, and tissue TCR repertoires likely differ from those in blood.

Using the deep immunoSEQ assay, TCR CDR3 regions were amplified from genomic DNA by multiplex PCR. Extracted genomic DNA from each cell subset was spread evenly across all wells of several immunoSEQ 96-well plates, with each plate serving as a replicate. For sorted subsets, roughly 200 ng of genomic DNA, equivalent to around 30,000 T cell genomes, went into each replicate PCR. The purified libraries were quantified using a Qubit 3.0 fluorometer, sized with a Bioanalyzer 2100, and then quantified again using the KAPA Library Quantification kit. Each immunoSEQ 96-well plate was sequenced on its own single-read 150-cycle Illumina NextSeq 550 flow cell. The study's own analysis went as follows. Because the immunoSEQ output held only junctional sequences and lacked quality scores, the filtering could not match the filtering applied to full-length reads. To assign V/J genes and CDR3, sequences were annotated using PyIR, a Python wrapper for IgBLAST v1.9, with IMGT germline references. Any read was removed if the V/J assignment was weak (E-value above 1e-6), the CDR3 was missing, or the read contained stop codons, out-of-frame junctions, or ambiguous translated residues. V3J clonotypes were defined as sequences sharing the same inferred V gene, J gene, and CDR3 amino acid sequence. The percentage overlap between two repertoires was calculated by dividing the number of shared unique clonotypes by the size of the smaller repertoire. Richness of each repertoire was evaluated using RTK rarefaction, the Chao1 estimator, and Recon v2.1 estimates of unobserved clonotypes. Generation probabilities for all TCRbeta clonotypes obtained by the gDNA method from several donors were computed using OLGA. The table comes from immuneACCESS by way of TCRdb, which keeps in-frame sequences with V and J called. Part of the clones is missing from these tables; in studies checked, under half for an unresolved V gene and the rest for unknown reasons. The V and J calls and clone size were taken over from that table, and D and trimming were inferred from the DNA. The table for this sample lists 1,400,000 or so clones; 98% to 99% of them were counted only once. Approximately 0.4% of the sample goes to the ten largest clones.

The donors were healthy, HIV-negative adults who had no recently reported acute infections or vaccinations. Every donor was a Caucasian adult residing in Nashville, Tennessee, USA. CD4+ T cells were enriched by magnetic negative selection, after which naive cells were positively selected on CD45RA and the negative fraction was taken as the memory subset. Blood was obtained by leukapheresis, after which PBMCs were separated by Ficoll-Histopaque density gradient centrifugation and cryopreserved in liquid nitrogen vapor phase. Analytical flow cytometry was used to check the purity and quantity of every magnetically sorted T cell population. Genomic DNA was isolated from every sorted fraction and measured by UV absorbance on a Nanodrop 2000c. The CDR3 sequence holds 15 residues, the cysteine and phenylalanine included. The read is trimmed to its CDR3 DNA, 45 bases read in frame from base 1. CDR1 and CDR2, per the germline V gene, are SNHLY and FYNNEI. Trimming removed 4 bases from V and 5 bases from J, leaving 17 bases between the germline ends.

Sample: naive CD4+ T cells sorted from blood. Per the publication, the cell subset or site label means: CD45RA+ positively selected. Here the chain combines TRBV2 and TRBJ2-5; a tentative D match to TRBD2 spans 6 bases. The TCR sequence derives from a man aged 25-40 years in good health. DNA sequence: TGTGCCAGCAGTGCGGCCGGGACTCCGGGCGAGACCCAGTACTTC. It translates to CASSAAGTPGETQYF.